This T cell receptor (beta chain) stems from a study of cytomegalovirus exposure and HLA in healthy donors (TCRdb year 2017). In terms of the full investigation: According to a later analysis, the 100 to 150 validation repertoires were produced on the same platform as the 666 repertoires of the first cohort. To predict cytomegalovirus infection status, the study combined high-throughput TCR immunosequencing, statistical association of individual TCRs with disease status, and machine learning. A separate validation cohort of 100 to 150 different subjects was used in addition to the roughly 620-subject first cohort. The study was designed to test whether signatures of past pathogen exposure could be identified by cataloging public T cell receptors.

The donors belonged to the validation cohort of over a hundred subjects, which was separate from the approximately 700-subject first cohort. On the study overall, not on this receptor specifically: In a later analysis, TCRs clustered in the first cohort were found to also tend to co-occur in the roughly 120 validation repertoires, with approximately 95% of cluster scores above 0. Cytomegalovirus status was reported to be diagnosed by the classifier with high specificity and sensitivity in both the original and validation cohorts. All 120 or so repertoires were used to score co-occurrence in the validation cohort in a later analysis, because that analysis had no HLA typing for the cohort. Most TCR sequences were seen in very few donors, while some public TCRs were found in many individuals. In vitro tests confirmed that a few of the cytomegalovirus-associated TCR beta chains recognize cytomegalovirus antigens. According to the authors, the approach could potentially be generalized to other disease states and immunological phenotypes. In the study, 150 to 200 TCR beta chains were listed as associated with cytomegalovirus.

Libraries were made using the immunoSEQ multiplex PCR assay. As for the authors' bioinformatics: To diagnose cytomegalovirus status from the catalog of TCR beta chain sequences, a statistical classification framework was built. TCRdb's version of the immuneACCESS table is confined to in-frame rearrangements and falls short of the full clone set. An unresolved V gene accounts for under half of the shortfall where checked; the remainder is of unknown origin. The V and J calls and clone size come from that table; D and trimming were worked out from the DNA. In all, the sample holds roughly 280,000 clones, and about 86% of those were seen once. The ten largest clones capture over 0.95% of the sample. CDR1 SGHTA and CDR2 FQGNSA were looked up in the germline V gene. Trimming leaves V shorter by 5 bases and J shorter by 4 bases, with the junction holding 2 bases beyond the gene matches. From the cysteine through the phenylalanine, the CDR3 covers 13 amino acids. Only the CDR3 portion is preserved as DNA: 39 bases, with reading frame beginning at the first base.

With respect to this clone: Which antigen it targets is not known. Qualities for individual bases were not recorded, and no much larger clone is one base off.

The rearranged chain carries TRBV7-2 and TRBJ1-2; TRBD1 fits 9 bases in the junction. The clonotype comes from a woman aged 18-29 years in good health and CMV-seronegative. Sequences were obtained from PBMCs. The bases read TGTGCCAGCAGCGCGGACAGGGGCTATGGCTACACCTTC. Translated, this is CASSADRGYGYTF.